This is a list of T cell receptor beta chains from one sample in a study of T cell repertoires in cytomegalovirus infection. For these receptors, no antigen is known. Via MiXCR, TCRdb re-called the reads, giving one row per CDR3 protein. Found here are roughly 350,000 distinct CDR3 sequences, just under 35% of them singletons; the top ten hold about 13%. Here the sequenced sample was cultured PBMCs, taken from culture after CMV antigen stimulation. Every receptor here comes from a human donor in good health (CMV status not recorded). Some clones in this sample may be carry-over from other donors' samples. Both conserved end residues are part of each CDR3. D genes are given only for firm matches. Expanded clones are given a class, and other clones once, few, many or no size at all.

j_call v_call d_call clone_size cdr3_length cdr3_nt cdr3_aa
TRBJ2-3 TRBV7-2 NA few 15 TGTGCCAGCAGCTTAGCGTCTATTAGCACAGATACGCAGTATTTT CASSLASISTDTQYF
TRBJ2-3 TRBV12-3/TRBV12-4 NA many 16 TGTGCCAGCAGTTTGGGCGGACAAGACGTCCCAGATACGCAGTATTTT CASSLGGQDVPDTQYF
TRBJ1-5 TRBV7-2 NA few 13 TGTGCCAGCAGTACCAGACAGAATCAGCCCCAGCATTTT CASSTRQNQPQHF
TRBJ1-6 TRBV4-1 TRBD1 NA 16 TGCGCCAGCAGCCAAGGAGGACAGGGCCTAGGTTCACCCCTCCACTTT CASSQGGQGLGSPLHF
TRBJ2-1 TRBV7-9 NA few 13 TGTGCAACCTCTTTGGAACCGAACAATGAGCAGTTCTTC CATSLEPNNEQFF
TRBJ2-1 TRBV4-1 TRBD1 NA 14 TGTGCCAGCAGCCAGGGGACAGGGGGGAATGAGCAGTTCTTC CASSQGTGGNEQFF
TRBJ1-2 TRBV29-1 NA NA 12 TGCAGCGTTGAAGACAGGGCTTTCGGCTACACCTTC CSVEDRAFGYTF
TRBJ2-3 TRBV7-2 NA few 15 TGTGCCAGCAGCCCTCCTAGCGTTAGCACAGATACGCAGTATTTT CASSPPSVSTDTQYF
TRBJ2-1 TRBV25-1 NA NA 14 TGTGCCAGCATGGCCCGCCCACCTTACAATGAGCAGTTCTTC CASMARPPYNEQFF
TRBJ1-2 TRBV15 NA NA 16 TGTGCCACCAGCAGTCCGGACCTTCTTGCCCCCTATGGCTACACCTTC CATSSPDLLAPYGYTF
TRBJ2-5 TRBV7-2 NA few 14 TGTGCCAGCAGCTTAGAGGAGGGGTTTGGGGCCCAGTACTTC CASSLEEGFGAQYF
TRBJ2-2 TRBV7-2 TRBD2 medium-sized 17 TGTGCCAGCAGCTTAGCGAGGACTAGCGTGAACACCGGGGAGCTGTTTTTT CASSLARTSVNTGELFF
TRBJ1-1 TRBV19 NA few 14 TGTGCCAGTGCCGAGATAGCATTGAACACTGAAGCTTTCTTT CASAEIALNTEAFF
TRBJ1-3 TRBV6-8 NA NA 12 TGTGCCAGCAGTCAGGGGGGAAACACCATATATTTT CASSQGGNTIYF
TRBJ2-1 TRBV24-1 NA few 16 TGTGCCACCAGTCAGACCGGGTTTCTACCCAGGGATGAGCAGTTCTTC CATSQTGFLPRDEQFF
TRBJ1-5 TRBV20-1 NA few 13 TGCAGTGCTAGTATAGGGTTTAATCAGCCCCAGCATTTT CSASIGFNQPQHF